The subject of this entry is one T cell receptor (beta chain). Its specificity is unknown. Tagging with unique molecular identifiers was a feature of the TCR beta cDNA libraries. TCRdb analysed the PCR reads with MiXCR anew, one entry per CDR3 protein. The table lists around 250,000 distinct CDR3 sequences, 36% of them singletons. The data stem from a study of post-analysis software for immune sequencing data. Study-wide findings and caveats: Compared with controls, patients had more of 4 or 5 TRBV segments, including TRBV5-6, TRBV5-1 and TRBV20-1.

Germline CDR1 is DFQATT and CDR2 is SNEGSKA (reference sequence). Germline trimming cut 1 base from V and 2 bases from J; bases unmatched to any gene: 3. The CDR3 is 16 amino acids. Sequenced sample: blood. This TCR derives from a girl aged 10-17 years with multiple sclerosis. The rearrangement links TRBV20-1 to TRBJ2-3; TRBD2 matches 13 bases. Written as DNA, the CDR3 is TGCAGTGCTAGAGGGACTAGCGGGGGCCCCACAGATACGCAGTATTTT. Translation gives CSARGTSGGPTDTQYF.